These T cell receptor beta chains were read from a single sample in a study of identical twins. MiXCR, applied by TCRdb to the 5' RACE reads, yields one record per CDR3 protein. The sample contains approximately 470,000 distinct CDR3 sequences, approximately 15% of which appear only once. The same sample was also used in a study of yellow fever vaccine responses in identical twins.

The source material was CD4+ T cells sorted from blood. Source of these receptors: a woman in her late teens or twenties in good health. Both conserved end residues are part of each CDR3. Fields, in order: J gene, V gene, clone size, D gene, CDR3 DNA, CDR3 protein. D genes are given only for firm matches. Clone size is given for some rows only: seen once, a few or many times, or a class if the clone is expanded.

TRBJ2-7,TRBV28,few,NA,TGTGCCAGCCGGGCGGGGACCTACGAGCAGTACTTC,CASRAGTYEQYF
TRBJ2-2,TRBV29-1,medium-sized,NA,TGCAGCGTTGTCTCCGGGACCAACACCGGGGAGCTGTTTTTT,CSVVSGTNTGELFF
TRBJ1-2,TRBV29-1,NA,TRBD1,TGCAGCGTCGGGGACAGATACTATGGCTACACCTTC,CSVGDRYYGYTF
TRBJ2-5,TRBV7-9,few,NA,TGTGCCAGCAGCCTGCGGGACTGGCAAGAGACCCAGTACTTC,CASSLRDWQETQYF
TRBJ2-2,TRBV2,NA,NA,TGTGCCAGCACCGAGGTGGGGCCGGCCGGGGAGCTGTTTTTT,CASTEVGPAGELFF
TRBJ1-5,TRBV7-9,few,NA,TGTGCCAGCAGCTTAGGGGAATATCAGCCCCAGCATTTT,CASSLGEYQPQHF
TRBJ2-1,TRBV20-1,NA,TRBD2,TGCAGTGCTAGAGATAGAATAGCGGGAGTGGGCAATGAGCAGTTCTTC,CSARDRIAGVGNEQFF
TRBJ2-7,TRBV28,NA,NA,TGTGCCAGCAGTTTAGGGGCCATTAGCTCCTACGAGCAGTACTTC,CASSLGAISSYEQYF
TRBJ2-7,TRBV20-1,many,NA,TGCAGTGCCCCTTCCGGGGTGGGCTTCGAGCAGTACTTC,CSAPSGVGFEQYF
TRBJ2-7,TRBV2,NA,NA,TGTGCCAGCAGTGTTAGGGCCCCTACCTACGAGCAGTACTTC,CASSVRAPTYEQYF
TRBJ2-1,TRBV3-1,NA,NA,TGTGCCAGCAGCCAAGCCAGAACGACCTACAATGAGCAGTTCTTC,CASSQARTTYNEQFF
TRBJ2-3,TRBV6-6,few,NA,TGTGCCAGCACGCTAGGGAATACAGATACGCAGTATTTT,CASTLGNTDTQYF
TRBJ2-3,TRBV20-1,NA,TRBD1,TGCAGTGCTGAATACCGGGACAGGAGCACAGATACGCAGTATTTT,CSAEYRDRSTDTQYF
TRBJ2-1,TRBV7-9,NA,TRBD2,TGTGCCAGCAGCCCCTACTCAGCGGGGGGGAATTACAATGAGCAGTTCTTC,CASSPYSAGGNYNEQFF
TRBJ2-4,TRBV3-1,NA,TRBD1,TGTGCCAGCAGCCAATACAGGGGGCTGGGAAACATTCAGTACTTC,CASSQYRGLGNIQYF
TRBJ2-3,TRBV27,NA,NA,TGTGCCAGCAGCCCGGGAACACGGGGGAATACGCAGTATTTT,CASSPGTRGNTQYF
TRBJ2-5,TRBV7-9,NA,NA,TGTGCCAGCAGCTTAGGTCGGCAAATCCAAGAGACCCAGTACTTC,CASSLGRQIQETQYF
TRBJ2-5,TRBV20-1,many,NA,TGCAGTGCTAGTATTGCGGGGGCAATCCAAGAGACCCAGTACTTC,CSASIAGAIQETQYF
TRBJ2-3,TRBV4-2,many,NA,TGTGCCAGCAGCCCTAGAGGGGGATCTAGCACAGATACGCAGTATTTT,CASSPRGGSSTDTQYF
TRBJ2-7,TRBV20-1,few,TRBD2,TGCAGTGCTTCTTTAGCGGGAACGCCGAGCTCCTACGAGCAGTACTTC,CSASLAGTPSSYEQYF
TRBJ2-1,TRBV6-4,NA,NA,TGTGCCAGCCATGACGGTTTTGCGGGAAAGATCTATGAGCAGTTCTTC,CASHDGFAGKIYEQFF
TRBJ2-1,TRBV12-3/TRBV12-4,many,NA,TGTGCCAGCAGTTTTGACTCTGTCTACAATGAGCAGTTCTTC,CASSFDSVYNEQFF
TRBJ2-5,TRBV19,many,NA,TGTGCCAGTAGCATCGGATTTAGCGTACAAGAGACCCAGTACTTC,CASSIGFSVQETQYF
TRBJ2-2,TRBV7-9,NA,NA,TGTGCCAGCAATACCCCAAAGTCCGGGGAGCTGTTTTTT,CASNTPKSGELFF
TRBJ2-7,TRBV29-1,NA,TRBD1,TGCAGCGGTGAGTTAAGGACAGGGGGCGAGCAGTACTTC,CSGELRTGGEQYF
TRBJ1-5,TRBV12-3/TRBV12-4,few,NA,TGTGCCAGCAGTCCCCGGGGAACCAATCAGCCCCAGCATTTT,CASSPRGTNQPQHF
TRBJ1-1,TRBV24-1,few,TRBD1,TGTGCCACTAGACAGGGGCACCTGAACACTGAAGCTTTCTTT,CATRQGHLNTEAFF
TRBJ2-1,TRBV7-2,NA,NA,TGTGCCAGCAGCTTAGTAGGTACTACCCACAATGAGCAGTTCTTC,CASSLVGTTHNEQFF
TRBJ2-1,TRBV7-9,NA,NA,TGTGCCAGCAGCTTAGTCGGGCTAACAAACAATGAGCAGTTCTTC,CASSLVGLTNNEQFF
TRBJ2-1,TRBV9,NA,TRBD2,TGTGCCAGCAGCGTAGGCTCTAGCGGGGGCACCAATGAGCAGTTCTTC,CASSVGSSGGTNEQFF
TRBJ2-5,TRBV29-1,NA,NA,TGCAGCGTTGAAGAGCATGGAGCCAACTTC,CSVEEHGANF
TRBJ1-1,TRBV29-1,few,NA,TGCAGCGTTGCGCCCGGCACTGAAGCTTTCTTT,CSVAPGTEAFF
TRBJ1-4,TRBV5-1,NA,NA,TGCGCCAGCAGAGGATGGGGAACTAATGAAAAACTGTTTTTT,CASRGWGTNEKLFF
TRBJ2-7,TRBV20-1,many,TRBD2,TGCAGTGCTCGCGACCCGGGACTAGCGGGCTACGAGCAGTACTTC,CSARDPGLAGYEQYF
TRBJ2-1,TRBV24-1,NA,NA,TGTGCCACCAGTGATCCTACCGTTTCCTACAATGAGCAGTTCTTC,CATSDPTVSYNEQFF
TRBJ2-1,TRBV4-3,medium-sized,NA,TGCGCCAGCAGCCAACTGAACAGGGTCACTAATGAGCAGTTCTTC,CASSQLNRVTNEQFF
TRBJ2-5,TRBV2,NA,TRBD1,TGTGCCAGCAGTGTGGGACAGGGCGTAGAGACCCAGTACTTC,CASSVGQGVETQYF
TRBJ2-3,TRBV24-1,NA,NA,TGTGCCACCAGGAGTCTTGCAGATACGCAGTATTTT,CATRSLADTQYF
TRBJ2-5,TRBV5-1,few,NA,TGCGCCAGCAGCTCCGGGACCTCAGAGACCCAGTACTTC,CASSSGTSETQYF
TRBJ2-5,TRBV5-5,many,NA,TGTGCCAGCAGCAGGACTTCACAAGAGACCCAGTACTTC,CASSRTSQETQYF
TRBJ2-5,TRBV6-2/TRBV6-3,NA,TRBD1,TGTGCCAGCAGTTACGGGACAGGGTCCCGGGAGACCCAGTACTTC,CASSYGTGSRETQYF
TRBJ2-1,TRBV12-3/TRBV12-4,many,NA,TGTGCCAGCAGTCCCGCCGGGAGCTCCTACAATGAGCAGTTCTTC,CASSPAGSSYNEQFF
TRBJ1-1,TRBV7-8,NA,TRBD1,TGTGCCAGCAGCCCAACAGGGGGGCACACTGAAGCTTTCTTT,CASSPTGGHTEAFF
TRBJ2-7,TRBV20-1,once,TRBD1,TGCAGTGCTACGGGACAGGTCTCCTACGAGCAGTACTTC,CSATGQVSYEQYF